The clone carrying this TCR beta chain was seen at least ten times. Its antigen remains unidentified. Reverse transcribed after extraction, RNA yielded cDNA as the sequencing template. Clones were sequenced by immunoSEQ multiplex PCR, and TCRdb holds only the in-frame ones, with some missing. The sample has some 220,000 clones, about 57% seen once; the top ten hold 1.6%. Described treatment: oral pan-JAK inhibitor, 5-10 mg twice daily. This entry is derived from a study of CD8+ T cells in alopecia areata. General study points: The study found tofacitinib significantly decreased scalp clonality and expanded CD8+ clones among the top 100.

This receptor was obtained from a human donor with alopecia areata. The material was CD4+ T cells sorted from blood, obtained at week 4, from a patient treated with tofacitinib.

This CDR3 reads CASSHQKTSRGTDTQYF. The CDR3 DNA reads TGCGCCAGCAGCCACCAAAAGACTAGCCGGGGCACAGATACGCAGTATTTT. V and J are TRBV4-3 and TRBJ2-3; 7 bases map to TRBD2. The CDR3 extends over 17 amino acids. The trim removed 3 bases at V and 1 base at J, leaving 10 bases unmatched. Germline assignment: CDR1 LGHNA and CDR2 YSLEER.